A single TCR beta chain is shown here with its context. Its recognized antigen is unknown. No much larger clone exists at a distance of one base, and base qualities are not known. This sample was included in a study of blood T cell repertoires in COVID-19 (dated by TCRdb to the early 2020s). Regarding the complete study: Collaborator samples came from the United States, Italy and Spain and covered acute and convalescent phases of COVID-19. The repertoires were released in a freely available public database intended as a resource for research on the immune response to SARS-CoV-2. HLA class I and class II types, where available, came from metadata supplied by the sample provider rather than from assay-based typing. The material from the prospective study consisted of cDNA or gDNA derived from T cells, B-cell-depleted T cells, or PBMCs. Nearly every sample came with metadata listing a de-identified subject ID, COVID-19 status, age in years and sex. Samples came from the ongoing ImmuneRACE study (first 160 participants) plus 1,254 subjects from 6 global collaborators. Deeply sampled blood TCRbeta repertoires from subjects exposed to, actively infected with, or recovered from COVID-19 were included in the dataset. What the work shows at the level of the full study, not this receptor alone: Clinical and demographic metadata were provided uncurated, with the amount varying by source and participant.

Counted from cysteine to phenylalanine, this CDR3 has 11 amino acids. Only the CDR3 portion is preserved as DNA: 33 bases, with reading frame beginning at the first base. Each collaborating institution followed its own protocols to collect whole blood in K2EDTA tubes. For TCRbeta analysis, collaborators shipped samples as frozen whole blood, isolated PBMCs, or DNA extracted from either of those sample types. The immunoSEQ Assay, a bias-controlled multiplex PCR, was used to amplify TCRbeta CDR3 regions from genomic DNA. On the authors' methods: The number of nucleated cells in each sample was estimated by amplification of reference gene primers within the assay. To quantify the absolute abundance of each unique TCRbeta CDR3 rearrangement, sequence reads were collapsed and filtered. Productive Simpson clonality was computed per sample as the square root of Simpson's diversity index over productive rearrangements. In its TCRdb copy, this immuneACCESS table keeps in-frame sequences only and misses some clones. Where compared with another copy, unresolved V genes explain less than half of these, and the others have no known cause. That table is the source of V, J and clone size, and D and trimming were worked out from the DNA. Here the sample has fewer than 250,000 clones; 65% to 80% occur a single time. Over 10% of the sample goes to the ten largest clones.

This receptor was taken from a woman aged 45-65 years with acute or convalescent COVID-19. Sequenced: peripheral blood. The chain is encoded by TRBV12-2 joined to TRBJ1-6. TRBV12-2 has pseudogene status. The nucleotide sequence is TGTGCAAGCCACGGGGATTCACCCCTCCACTTT. Translated, it reads CASHGDSPLHF.